Listed below are T cell receptor beta chains from one sample, sequenced in a study of T cell changes during pregnancy in multiple sclerosis. Clones were read by immunoSEQ multiplex PCR, and TCRdb kept only the in-frame ones, dropping some. This repertoire shows 25,000 to 30,000 clones, roughly 84% found once; its top ten account for 8.3%. Sequenced here: CD8+ T cells from peripheral blood mononuclear cells, sampled after pregnancy. These receptors originate from a female donor with multiple sclerosis, enrolled in a pregnancy study. Each CDR3 is given with its conserved first and last residue. D genes are given only for firm matches. The listing skips clone size in some rows; elsewhere it reads once, few, many or a size class.

D gene	V gene	J gene	clone size	CDR3 DNA	CDR3 protein
NA	TRBV6-1	TRBJ1-2	NA	TGTGCCAGCAGTGAAGTAGAAGACAGCCATAACTATGGCTACACCTTC	CASSEVEDSHNYGYTF
NA	TRBV10-2	TRBJ1-3	NA	TGCGCCAGCAGTTTAGGAAACACCATATATTTT	CASSLGNTIYF
NA	TRBV18	TRBJ1-6	NA	TGTGCCAGCTCACCAGGGGCCCATTCACCCCTCCACTTT	CASSPGAHSPLHF
NA	TRBV30	TRBJ2-2	NA	TGTGCCTGGAACCCTGGGCCATACCGCACCGGGGAGCTGTTTTTT	CAWNPGPYRTGELFF
NA	TRBV27	TRBJ1-1	NA	TGTGCCAGCAGTGGACCGGGAGTGAACACTGAAGCTTTCTTT	CASSGPGVNTEAFF
NA	TRBV4-3	TRBJ1-2	NA	TGCGCCAGCAGCCAAGATAGGGGGGGAGGGGGCTATGGCTACACCTTC	CASSQDRGGGGYGYTF
TRBD2	TRBV4-3	TRBJ2-5	many	TGCGCCAGCAGCCAAGAGCGGGGGGGCCAAGAGACCCAGTACTTC	CASSQERGGQETQYF
NA	TRBV19	TRBJ1-4	few	TGTGCCAGTACAGGGTTGGGTACGAGTCTCCCGAAACTGTTTTTT	CASTGLGTSLPKLFF
NA	TRBV27	TRBJ1-2	few	TGTGCCAGCAGTTTCACGGGGGGTTTTTATGGCTACACCTTC	CASSFTGGFYGYTF
NA	TRBV5-4	TRBJ1-2	NA	TGTGCCAGCAGCCTCGGTCCGGAGCGGGGCTACACCTTC	CASSLGPERGYTF
TRBD1	TRBV5-1	TRBJ2-7	NA	TGCGCCAGCAGTGACAGGGTCTCCTACGAGCAGTACTTC	CASSDRVSYEQYF
NA	TRBV28	TRBJ2-5	NA	TGTGCCAGCATGTTAGGTAGTTGGAGCCAAGAGACCCAGTACTTC	CASMLGSWSQETQYF
TRBD1	TRBV7-9	TRBJ1-1	once	TGTGCCAGCAGCCCCGCAGGGGGGTGGACTGAAGCTTTCTTT	CASSPAGGWTEAFF
NA	TRBV27	TRBJ1-2	NA	TGTGCCAGCGCCCCCATTGGGCCTAACTATGGCTACACCTTC	CASAPIGPNYGYTF
NA	TRBV28	TRBJ2-7	NA	TGTGCCAGCAGTTTCCTCCTTTCCTACGAGCAGTACTTC	CASSFLLSYEQYF
NA	TRBV4-1	TRBJ1-6	NA	TGCGCCAGCAGCCAGTCCTCGGAGCGGGGGGGTTCACCCCTCCACTTT	CASSQSSERGGSPLHF
NA	TRBV2	TRBJ2-7	NA	TGTGCCAGCAGGGGGAGCTCTATCCCCCACGAGCAGTACTTC	CASRGSSIPHEQYF
NA	TRBV27	TRBJ2-7	once	TGTGCCAGCAGTATGACTGTCGCTTACGAGCAGTACTTC	CASSMTVAYEQYF
NA	TRBV2	TRBJ1-5	NA	TGTGCCAGCAATTTAGGGACTTTCCAGCCCCAGCATTTT	CASNLGTFQPQHF
NA	TRBV11-1	TRBJ2-4	once	TGTGCCAGCAGCCTACGGAACCTAGGGGTTCAGTACTTC	CASSLRNLGVQYF
TRBD1	TRBV30	TRBJ1-2	NA	TGTGCCTGGAGTGAAGGGACAGGGGATGGCTACACCTTC	CAWSEGTGDGYTF
NA	TRBV14	TRBJ2-3	NA	TGTGCCAGCAGCCGGCTACCCGCTAGGGGTCATACGCAGTATTTT	CASSRLPARGHTQYF
NA	TRBV4-1	TRBJ1-4	NA	TGCGCCAGCAGCCAAGCACGCTATTCCAGGGAGGATGAAAAACTGTTTTTT	CASSQARYSREDEKLFF
NA	TRBV6-4	TRBJ2-2	NA	TGTGCCAGCAGTGATGACGGGGGGAACACCGGGGAGCTGTTTTTT	CASSDDGGNTGELFF
TRBD2	TRBV7-6	TRBJ2-2	NA	TGTGCCAGCAGCTTATTAGCGGGGGGCTTCCACACCGGGGAGCTGTTTTTT	CASSLLAGGFHTGELFF
TRBD2	TRBV4-1	TRBJ2-1	NA	TGCGCCAGCAGCCAAGATAGGACTAGCGGGGCCAATGAGCAGTTCTTC	CASSQDRTSGANEQFF
TRBD1	TRBV29-1	TRBJ1-1	once	TGCAGCGCCTGTGGCGGACAGGGTCGGGGGACTGAAGCTTTCTTT	CSACGGQGRGTEAFF
TRBD1	TRBV5-1	TRBJ2-7	NA	TGCGCCAGCAGCTTGTCCGCGGGACAGGGTATGTACGAGCAGTACTTC	CASSLSAGQGMYEQYF
TRBD2	TRBV7-9	TRBJ2-7	NA	TGTGCCAGCAGTGACGGGGGAGGGCAACACTACGAGCAGTACTTC	CASSDGGGQHYEQYF
NA	TRBV6-5	TRBJ2-7	NA	TGTGCCAGCAGTTTTGCAGGTTACGAGCAGTACTTC	CASSFAGYEQYF
NA	TRBV27	TRBJ1-1	NA	TGTGCCAGCAGTTTATCGCCAGGGTGGTTCACTGAAGCTTTCTTT	CASSLSPGWFTEAFF
NA	TRBV27	TRBJ1-1	NA	TGTGCCAGCAGTTTAGGGGGGATCATCACTGAAGCTTTCTTT	CASSLGGIITEAFF
TRBD2	TRBV6-5	TRBJ2-5	NA	TGTGCCAGCACCCTAGGACTAGCGGGGGTGGAGACCCAGTACTTC	CASTLGLAGVETQYF
TRBD1	TRBV5-4	TRBJ1-2	NA	TGTGCCAGCAGCTGGAGACAGGGGCTCACCTGGGGCTACACCTTC	CASSWRQGLTWGYTF
NA	TRBV29-1	TRBJ2-7	NA	TGCAGCGTTGAAACGCAAGCGACCTACGAGCAGTACTTC	CSVETQATYEQYF
NA	TRBV27	TRBJ1-2	NA	TGTGCCAGCAGCCCCGGGCCCGGGGCAACGCCGCGGGACGGCTACACCTTC	CASSPGPGATPRDGYTF
TRBD1	TRBV29-1	TRBJ1-2	NA	TGCAGCGTGACAGGGGGCTACGACTATGGCTACACCTTC	CSVTGGYDYGYTF
TRBD1	TRBV7-3	TRBJ2-1	large	TGTGCCAGCAGCTGGGGGACAGGGAACAATGAGCAGTTCTTC	CASSWGTGNNEQFF
NA	TRBV28	TRBJ1-5	NA	TGTGCCAGCAGTTCCACACGGGATCGTGATCAGCCCCAGCATTTT	CASSSTRDRDQPQHF
NA	TRBV27	TRBJ1-1	NA	TGTGCCAGCAGTCCCTACAGGGATATGAACACTGAAGCTTTCTTT	CASSPYRDMNTEAFF
NA	TRBV18	TRBJ1-5	NA	TGTGCCAGCTCACCCGACAGGTCCGGAGGCAATCAGCCCCAGCATTTT	CASSPDRSGGNQPQHF
NA	TRBV5-1	TRBJ2-7	NA	TGCGCCAGCAGCCCGGACAGAGATGGACCCGAGCAGTACTTC	CASSPDRDGPEQYF
TRBD1	TRBV30	TRBJ1-5	once	TGTGCCTGGAGCCCCCCCCCGGGACAGGGGGAAGATCAGCCCCAGCATTTT	CAWSPPPGQGEDQPQHF
TRBD1	TRBV2	TRBJ2-7	NA	TGTGCCAGCAGTGAAGCCCAGGGGGCGGCGTACGAGCAGTACTTC	CASSEAQGAAYEQYF
TRBD1	TRBV27	TRBJ1-2	NA	TGTGCCAGCAGTTTACAGACAGGGTCGGGCGGCTACACCTTC	CASSLQTGSGGYTF
NA	TRBV6-5	TRBJ1-4	once	TGTGCCAGCAGTTACGCCGGAGACCATAATGAAAAACTGTTTTTT	CASSYAGDHNEKLFF
TRBD2	TRBV10-1	TRBJ2-3	NA	TGCGCCAGCAGTGAGCTAGCGGGGATCGACGAAGATACGCAGTATTTT	CASSELAGIDEDTQYF
NA	TRBV4-3	TRBJ2-4	NA	TGCGCCAGCAGCCAAGATAACCAGATTCAGTACTTC	CASSQDNQIQYF
TRBD1	TRBV5-5	TRBJ1-2	NA	TGTGCCAGCACCGACAGGGCCACGGAGGGCTACACCTTC	CASTDRATEGYTF
NA	TRBV2	TRBJ2-5	NA	TGTGCCAGCAGTCAAAAACAGGCCTGGGAGACCCAGTACTTC	CASSQKQAWETQYF
NA	TRBV2	TRBJ1-1	NA	TGTGCCAGGAACGGGGGAACCACTGAAGCTTTCTTT	CARNGGTTEAFF
TRBD1	TRBV19	TRBJ1-2	once	TGTGCCAGTAGTATATATCGGAGGGGGCGGTGGTATGGCTACACCTTC	CASSIYRRGRWYGYTF
TRBD2	TRBV13	TRBJ2-1	NA	TGTGCCAGCAGCGCTCTAGCGGGGGCGTACAATGAGCAGTTCTTC	CASSALAGAYNEQFF
TRBD2	TRBV25-1	TRBJ2-1	NA	TGTGCCAGCAGTGATCGGGGGGGCAGAGACAATGAGCAGTTCTTC	CASSDRGGRDNEQFF
NA	TRBV5-8	TRBJ1-1	NA	TGTGCCAGCAGCTTGGATGGGTTTCGTTCAGGCACTGAAGCTTTCTTT	CASSLDGFRSGTEAFF